Below are 31 T cell receptor beta chains sequenced from a single sample in a study of T cell responses to AZD1222 COVID-19 vaccine. Assay used: immunoSEQ multiplex PCR; TCRdb lists only in-frame clones, some missing. The data contain 150,000 to 160,000 clones, 88% of them singletons. The specimen comprised peripheral blood, sampled on day 0 of AZD1222 vaccination. These receptors originate from an adult in good health.

DNA of the CDR3: TGTGCCAGCAGCCAAGGTGGGACAGGGTCCTACGAGCAGTACTTC. It specifies CASSQGGTGSYEQYF. V usage is TRBV3-1 (or the pseudogene TRBV3-2) and J usage is TRBJ2-7; TRBD1 matches at 9 bases. This CDR3 has 15 amino acids. V lost 1 base, J lost 1 base, and 2 bases stayed unmatched. Germline V CDR1 and CDR2: LGHDT, YNNKEL (reference sequence).

This chain connects TRBV24-1 to TRBJ2-3; D is unresolved. The V gene lost 2 bases and the J gene lost 3 bases, with 5 bases spanning the gap. This CDR3 has 13 residues. Germline V lookup: CDR1 KGHDR, CDR2 SFDVKD. The CDR3 DNA follows: TGTGCCACCAGTGATTACACGACAGATACGCAGTATTTT. Its protein is CATSDYTTDTQYF.

This chain connects TRBV6-2 or TRBV6-3 to TRBJ2-7, with 7 bases aligning to TRBD1. CDR1 is MNHEY, CDR2 SVGEGT, per germline. V dropped 4 bases and J dropped 5; count of bases not matched to a gene: 5. CDR3 size: 13 residues. The CDR3 sequence is CASSSTGSHEQYF. The CDR3 region has the DNA TGTGCCAGCAGTTCGACAGGGTCCCACGAGCAGTACTTC.

The J gene is TRBJ2-3, the V gene TRBV11-2; possibly TRBD2 for D (5 bases). V was cut by 1 base and J by 4 bases, with 6 bases left in between. This CDR3 comprises 13 residues. In germline, CDR1 is SGHAT, CDR2 FQNNGV. CDR3 loop: CASSLAGADTQYF. The CDR3 DNA is TGTGCCAGCAGCTTAGCCGGGGCAGATACGCAGTATTTT.

The V gene is TRBV10-2, the J gene TRBJ2-2; 8 nucleotides line up with TRBD2. Losses at the gene ends were 6 bases for V and 4 bases for J; bases not matched to a gene: 13. Germline V gives CDR1 WSHSY, CDR2 SAAADI. This CDR3 region has 17 residues. CDR3 bases: TGCGCCAGCAGGCGGTCTAGCGGGCTAGCGAGCACCGGGGAGCTGTTTTTT. This translates into CASRRSSGLASTGELFF.

The gene calls are TRBV5-4 and TRBJ1-1; 10 bases map to TRBD1. V was clipped by 2 bases and J by 5 bases; unmatched bases: 3. The CDR3 has 14 amino acids. The germline gives CDR1 SGHNT, CDR2 YYREEE (reference sequence). The CDR3 loop reads CASSFRDRGTEAFF. DNA for the CDR3: TGTGCCAGCAGCTTCCGGGACAGGGGTACTGAAGCTTTCTTT.

The CDR3 DNA reads TGTGCCAGCAGTAGAAATCCCCTTGGAGAGAACACTGAAGCTTTCTTT. Translating gives CASSRNPLGENTEAFF. The chain combines TRBV6-4 with TRBJ1-1; D not certain. The length of the CDR3 is 16 residues. Germline CDR1 is MRHNA and CDR2 is SNTAGT. V was cut by 5 bases and J by 1 base, with 17 bases left in between.

V usage is TRBV15 and J usage is TRBJ1-5; tentatively, D is TRBD1 (5 bases). Trimming removed 4 bases from V and 4 bases from J, with 17 bases in between. Germline lookup yields CDR1 LNHNV and CDR2 YYDKDF (reference sequence). The CDR3 spans 16 residues. CDR3 nucleotides: TGTGCCACCAGCACCGAACCGGGACTGAAAAATCAGCCCCAGCATTTT. Translation gives CATSTEPGLKNQPQHF. The variable domain in full, with the rest retrieved from reference TRBV15 and TRBJ1-5, is DAMVIQNPRYQVTQFGKPVTLSCSQTLNHNVMYWYQQKSSQAPKLLFHYYDKDFNNEADTPDNFQSRRPNTSFCFLDIRSPGLGDTAMYLCATSTEPGLKNQPQHFGDGTRLSIL.

The V and J genes are TRBV4-1 and TRBJ1-3, with D unresolved. The CDR3 consists of 16 residues. Trimming pared 2 bases from V and 0 bases from J, leaving 11 bases between. Germline values: CDR1 MGHRA, CDR2 YSYEKL. CDR3 region: CASSQNAPGSGNTIYF. The CDR3 DNA is TGCGCCAGCAGCCAAAATGCCCCCGGCTCTGGAAACACCATATATTTT.

The V call is TRBV3-1 (or the pseudogene TRBV3-2), the J call TRBJ1-1; TRBD1 agrees at 7 bases. Germline V gene data show CDR1 as LGHDT and CDR2 as YNNKEL (reference sequence). V lost 4 bases, J lost 0 bases, and 8 bases stayed unmatched. The CDR3 runs 16 residues. CDR3 region: CASSPRDRKMNTEAFF. The CDR3 nucleotides are TGTGCCAGCAGCCCACGGGACAGAAAGATGAACACTGAAGCTTTCTTT.

This clone was counted a few times. The chain combines TRBV19 with TRBJ1-2; 8 bases align to TRBD1. CDR1 and CDR2 (germline): LNHDA, SQIVND (reference sequence). The ends lost 5 bases at V and 7 bases at J; junction bases unmatched: 12. This CDR3 is built from 15 residues. The CDR3 region has the DNA TGTGCCAGTAGTGGTACAGGGGGATTAATTGCTGGCTACACCTTC. It is translated as CASSGTGGLIAGYTF.

CDR3 sequence reads: CASSSGTGPLWYEQYF. The CDR3 bases are TGTGCCAGCAGTTCCGGGACAGGGCCCTTATGGTACGAGCAGTACTTC. The gene calls are TRBV28 and TRBJ2-7, with 9 bases lining up with TRBD1. Per the germline V gene, CDR1 is MDHEN and CDR2 is SYDVKM. Unmatched junction bases numbered 11, after V lost 4 bases and J lost 4 bases. There are 16 residues in the CDR3.

V is TRBV6-2 or TRBV6-3 and J is TRBJ2-2, with TRBD1 matching 7 bases. V trimming: 0 bases; J trimming: 8 bases; junction bases outside the gene matches: 12. This CDR3 comprises 17 residues. Per the germline V gene, CDR1 is MNHEY and CDR2 is SVGEGT. Written as DNA, the CDR3 is TGTGCCAGCAGTTACTCTTTGCCCGGGACAGCCCTAGGGGAGCTGTTTTTT. This codes for CASSYSLPGTALGELFF.

The chain joins TRBV12-5 to TRBJ2-1; 11 nucleotides align to TRBD2. The CDR3 has 16 amino acids. V gave up 0 bases and J gave up 4 bases; unmatched junction bases: 2. In germline, CDR1 is LGHNT, CDR2 FRNRAP. CDR3: CASGLVLAGGYNEQFF. CDR3 bases: TGTGCTAGTGGTTTGGTTTTAGCGGGGGGGTACAATGAGCAGTTCTTC.

The chain carries TRBV29-1 and TRBJ1-5, with D maybe TRBD1 (5 bases). Trimming shortened V by 4 bases and J by 7 bases, and 14 bases separated the two germline ends. The CDR3 extends over 13 amino acids. Germline CDR1 reads SQVTM; CDR2 reads ANQGSEA. The CDR3 nucleotides are TGCAGCGTTGGAGACGGGGGGTTCCAGCCCCAGCATTTT. Translation: CSVGDGGFQPQHF.

The chain uses TRBV6-5 and TRBJ1-1; D ambiguous. CDR3 length equals 12 residues. Germline CDR1 reads MNHEY; CDR2 reads SVGAGI. V was pared by 6 bases and J by 6 bases, with 11 bases between. The CDR3 sequence: CASSPPGAEAFF. The CDR3 nucleotides are TGTGCCAGCAGCCCGCCGGGAGCTGAAGCTTTCTTT.

CDR3 in amino acids: CASSPTGTGVYGYTF. CDR3 bases: TGTGCCAGCAGTCCGACCGGGACAGGAGTCTATGGCTACACCTTC. The V and J genes are TRBV27 and TRBJ1-2, with TRBD1 matching over 8 bases. CDR3 length: 15 residues. With V trimmed by 5 bases and J by 4 bases, 9 bases remained unmatched. CDR1 is MNHEY, CDR2 SMNVEV, per germline (reference sequence).

The CDR3 loop reads CASSLGSGGSGYEQYF. Here the CDR3 DNA reads TGTGCCAGCAGCTTAGGTAGCGGGGGGTCCGGCTACGAGCAGTACTTC. The chain uses TRBV7-2 and TRBJ2-7; 10 bases are a match to TRBD2. The CDR3 extends over 16 amino acids. Trimming cost V 1 base and J 3 bases; bases outside gene matches: 6. The germline V gene has CDR1 SGHTA and CDR2 FQGNSA.

The chain recombines TRBV27 with TRBJ1-6; no firm D call. CDR1 MNHEY and CDR2 SMNVEV come from the germline V gene (reference sequence). Trimming cost V 5 bases and J 7 bases, with 6 bases left between them. This CDR3 comprises 12 residues. The CDR3 spells CASSQGNSPLHF. In nucleotides, the CDR3 is TGTGCCAGCAGTCAAGGAAATTCACCCCTCCACTTT.

This rearrangement joins TRBV28 to TRBJ1-4, with D unresolved. The CDR3 sequence is 14 residues long. The germline gives CDR1 MDHEN, CDR2 SYDVKM. V shed 5 bases and J shed 8 bases, with 15 bases lying between them. The CDR3 DNA reads TGTGCCAGCAGTCCCCCCGGAGCGAGGGAAAAACTGTTTTTT. Its protein product is CASSPPGAREKLFF.

The V gene is TRBV7-9, the J gene TRBJ2-3; D uncertain. The CDR3 is 14 residues long. Looked up from germline, CDR1 is SEHNR and CDR2 is FQNEAQ (reference sequence). V lost 2 bases and J lost 2, with 8 bases in between. CDR3 in amino acids: CASSLYTYTDTQYF. As DNA, the CDR3 is TGTGCCAGCAGCTTATACACGTACACAGATACGCAGTATTTT.

This chain connects TRBV7-9 to TRBJ2-2; TRBD1 agrees at 7 bases. CDR3 length equals 15 residues. With V trimmed by 5 bases and J by 4 bases, 7 bases remained unmatched. Germline-derived CDR1 and CDR2 are SEHNR and FQNEAQ (reference sequence). The CDR3 loop reads CASSEGQVITGELFF. In nucleotides, the CDR3 is TGTGCCAGCAGCGAAGGACAGGTTATCACCGGGGAGCTGTTTTTT.

CDR3 residues: CASSIINQPQHF. In DNA, the CDR3 is TGTGCCAGTAGTATTATAAATCAGCCCCAGCATTTT. V usage is TRBV19 and J usage is TRBJ1-5; D uncertain. V lost 3 bases and J lost 4, with 4 bases in between. The CDR3 contains 12 residues. The germline V gene has CDR1 LNHDA and CDR2 SQIVND (reference sequence).

V and J are TRBV6-6 and TRBJ2-7, with D hard to call. The V gene's germline CDR1 is MNHNY and CDR2 SVGAGI (reference sequence). Trimming stripped 2 bases from V and 3 bases from J, with 2 bases between. The CDR3 extends over 11 amino acids. The DNA of the CDR3 is TGTGCCAGCAGTTACGTCTACGAGCAGTACTTC. Protein product: CASSYVYEQYF.

The V and J genes are TRBV29-1 and TRBJ2-1; the match to TRBD1 covers 10 bases. There are 13 residues in the CDR3. The V gene end was trimmed by 6 bases and the J gene end by 4 bases; junction bases not matched to a gene: 3. CDR1 and CDR2 (germline): SQVTM, ANQGSEA. CDR3 DNA sequence: TGCAGCGTGGGACAGGGGCGGTACAATGAGCAGTTCTTC. This gives the protein CSVGQGRYNEQFF.

The V gene is TRBV11-2, the J gene TRBJ2-7; D remains unclear. Germline V gene sequence: CDR1 SGHAT, CDR2 FQNNGV. This CDR3 has 14 amino acids. Trimming cost V 1 base and J 1 base, with 8 bases left between them. The CDR3 coding sequence is TGTGCCAGCAGCTTAGTTAGGCTGTCCTACGAGCAGTACTTC. Its protein product is CASSLVRLSYEQYF.

As DNA, the CDR3 is TGTGCCAGCAGCCTAATTCAACTAGAGACTGAAGCTTTCTTT. Protein sequence: CASSLIQLETEAFF. The chain carries TRBV7-9 and TRBJ1-1; D gene uncertain. This CDR3 contains 14 residues. V was clipped by 5 bases and J by 5 bases, with 15 bases between them. Germline CDR1 reads SEHNR; CDR2 reads FQNEAQ (reference sequence). Filled out from reference TRBV7-9 and TRBJ1-1, the complete variable domain reads DTGVSQNPRHKITKRGQNVTFRCDPISEHNRLYWYRQTLGQGPEFLTYFQNEAQLEKSRLLSDRFSAERPKGSFSTLEIQRTEQGDSAMYLCASSLIQLETEAFFGQGTRLTVV.

This chain connects TRBV5-1 to TRBJ2-2; D gene unclear. CDR3 length: 15 residues. V gave up 1 base and J gave up 4 bases, with 11 bases separating them. Germline V gives CDR1 SGHRS, CDR2 YFSETQ. CDR3 sequence: CASSLRKVVTGELFF. DNA of the CDR3: TGCGCCAGCAGCTTGCGGAAGGTGGTCACCGGGGAGCTGTTTTTT.

This clone was seen once. The chain is built from TRBV7-8 and TRBJ1-5; 8 bases are a match to TRBD1. V shed 3 bases and J 6 bases; nucleotides not matched to a gene: 10. Germline values: CDR1 SGHVS, CDR2 FQNEAQ. The CDR3 runs to 16 residues. The CDR3: CASSFAAWTGTQPQHF. CDR3 DNA sequence: TGTGCCAGCAGCTTCGCCGCGTGGACAGGGACTCAGCCCCAGCATTTT.

This chain joins TRBV11-2 and TRBJ2-5; D gene uncertain. Germline-derived CDR1 and CDR2 are SGHAT and FQNNGV. V was cut by 5 bases and J by 5 bases, with 6 bases left in between. The CDR3 runs to 11 residues. Written as DNA, the CDR3 is TGTGCCAGCAGCGAGATGGAGACCCAGTACTTC. It yields the protein CASSEMETQYF.

V and J are TRBV10-3 and TRBJ2-5; weak D call: TRBD1 (6 bases). Germline-derived CDR1 and CDR2 are ENHRY and SYGVKD. The CDR3 totals 13 residues. V lost 8 bases and J lost 0, with 10 bases in between. CDR3 loop: CAIGAGDQETQYF. The CDR3 DNA reads as TGTGCCATCGGCGCAGGGGACCAAGAGACCCAGTACTTC.